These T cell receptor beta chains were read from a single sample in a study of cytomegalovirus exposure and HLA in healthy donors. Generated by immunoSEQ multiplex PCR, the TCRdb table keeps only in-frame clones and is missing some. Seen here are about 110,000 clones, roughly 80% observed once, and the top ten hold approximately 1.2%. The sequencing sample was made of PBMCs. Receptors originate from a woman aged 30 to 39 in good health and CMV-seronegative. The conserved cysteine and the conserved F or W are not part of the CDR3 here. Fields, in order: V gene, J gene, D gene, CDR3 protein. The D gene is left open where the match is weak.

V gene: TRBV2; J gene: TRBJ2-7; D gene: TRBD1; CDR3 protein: ASNHPGQADYEQY
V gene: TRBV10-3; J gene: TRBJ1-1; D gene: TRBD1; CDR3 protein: AISDGTGGGNTEAF
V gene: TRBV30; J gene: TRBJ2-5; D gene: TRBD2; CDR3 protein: AWSVSGRGSETQY
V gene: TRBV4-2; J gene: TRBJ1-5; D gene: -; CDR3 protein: ASSQDSQGGQPQH
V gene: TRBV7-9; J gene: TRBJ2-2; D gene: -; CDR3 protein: ASSLGLSTGELF
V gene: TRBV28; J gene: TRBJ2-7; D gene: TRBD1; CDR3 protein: ASSFVDRENEQY
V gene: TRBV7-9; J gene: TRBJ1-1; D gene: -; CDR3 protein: ASSSRDFNTEAF
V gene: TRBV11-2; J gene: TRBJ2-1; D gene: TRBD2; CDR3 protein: ASSWGGDSEQF
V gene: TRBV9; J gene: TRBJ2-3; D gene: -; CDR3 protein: ASSLWTGFTDTQY
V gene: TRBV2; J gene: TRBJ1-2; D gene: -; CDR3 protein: ASRGDNVST
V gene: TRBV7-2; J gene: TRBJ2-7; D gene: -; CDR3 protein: ASSPRGARAYEQY
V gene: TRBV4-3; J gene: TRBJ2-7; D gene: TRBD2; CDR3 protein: ASSQGGLAGGPGEQY
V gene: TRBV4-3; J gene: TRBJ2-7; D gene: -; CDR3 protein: ASSQADRGAYEQY
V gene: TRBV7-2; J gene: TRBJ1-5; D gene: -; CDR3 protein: ASSPTLDSNEWGNQPQH
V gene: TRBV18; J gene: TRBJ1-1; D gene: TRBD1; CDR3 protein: ASSPQTGGMNTEAF
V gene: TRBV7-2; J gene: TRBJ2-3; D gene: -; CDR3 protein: ASSLARASTDTQY
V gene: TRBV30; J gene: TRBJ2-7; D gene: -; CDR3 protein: AWMEGAQYYEQY
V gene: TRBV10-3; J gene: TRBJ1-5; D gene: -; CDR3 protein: AISEDRGGNQPQH
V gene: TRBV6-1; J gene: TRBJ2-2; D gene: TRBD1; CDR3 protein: ASRDRGPGELF
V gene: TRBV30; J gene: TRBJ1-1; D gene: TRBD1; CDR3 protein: AWGQGIAEAF
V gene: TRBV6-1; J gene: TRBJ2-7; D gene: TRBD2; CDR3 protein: ASSSPGLAAYEQY
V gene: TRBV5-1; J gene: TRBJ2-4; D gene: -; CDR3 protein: ASSSGGVVAPKNIQY
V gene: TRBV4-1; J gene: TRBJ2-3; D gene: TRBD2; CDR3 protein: ASSQGGSAGGTDTQY
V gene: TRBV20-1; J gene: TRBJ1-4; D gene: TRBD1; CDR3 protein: SARDRAKLF
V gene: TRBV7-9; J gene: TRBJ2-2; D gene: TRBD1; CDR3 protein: ASSRDRGVPGELF
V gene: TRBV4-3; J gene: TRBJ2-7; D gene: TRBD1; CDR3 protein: ASSQDRIGQGYEQY
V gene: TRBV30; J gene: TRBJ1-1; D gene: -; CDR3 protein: AWKGVRMNTEAF
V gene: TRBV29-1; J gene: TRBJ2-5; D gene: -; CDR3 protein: SVERQGWTQY
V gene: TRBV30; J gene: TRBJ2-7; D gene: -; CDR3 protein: AWKHRVVGYEQY
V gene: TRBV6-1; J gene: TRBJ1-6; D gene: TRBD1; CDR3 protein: ASLNRDRGSSPLH
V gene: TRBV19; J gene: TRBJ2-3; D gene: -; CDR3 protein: ASISGEAADTQY
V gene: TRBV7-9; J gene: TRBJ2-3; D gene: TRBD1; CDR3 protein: ASSLGGQGFSDTQY
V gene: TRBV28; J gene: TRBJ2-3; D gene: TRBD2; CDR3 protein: ASSSSGGADTQY
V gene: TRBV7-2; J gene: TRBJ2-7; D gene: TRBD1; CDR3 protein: ASRELGTGKAYEQY
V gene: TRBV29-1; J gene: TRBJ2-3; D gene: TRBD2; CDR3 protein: SVPGLAGGSTDTQY
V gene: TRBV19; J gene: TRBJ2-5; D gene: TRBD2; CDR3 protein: ASSIGIGASGRSGETQY
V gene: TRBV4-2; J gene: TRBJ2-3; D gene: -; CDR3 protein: ASSREQGLGTDTQY
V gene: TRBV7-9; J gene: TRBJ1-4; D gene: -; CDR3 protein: ASSPTRAGLEKLF
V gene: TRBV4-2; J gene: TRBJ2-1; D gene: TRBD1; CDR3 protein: ASSQVLGGTGKSNEQF
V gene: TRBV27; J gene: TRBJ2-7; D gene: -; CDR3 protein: ASSLLLADEQY
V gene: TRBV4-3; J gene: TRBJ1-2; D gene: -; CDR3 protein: ASSQDGSSYGYT
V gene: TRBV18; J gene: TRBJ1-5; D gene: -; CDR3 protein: ASSQTDLRNQPQH
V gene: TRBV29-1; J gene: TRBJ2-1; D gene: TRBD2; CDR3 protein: SVKRGPEQF
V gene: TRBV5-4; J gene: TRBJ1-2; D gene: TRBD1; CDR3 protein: ASSPPGTEVLGYT
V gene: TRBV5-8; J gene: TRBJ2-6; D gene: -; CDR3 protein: ASSPGTISSGANVLT
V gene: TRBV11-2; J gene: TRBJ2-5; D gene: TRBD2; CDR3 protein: ASSPLAGVEETQY
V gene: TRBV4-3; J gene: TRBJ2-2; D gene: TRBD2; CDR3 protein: ASSQQRDLTGELF